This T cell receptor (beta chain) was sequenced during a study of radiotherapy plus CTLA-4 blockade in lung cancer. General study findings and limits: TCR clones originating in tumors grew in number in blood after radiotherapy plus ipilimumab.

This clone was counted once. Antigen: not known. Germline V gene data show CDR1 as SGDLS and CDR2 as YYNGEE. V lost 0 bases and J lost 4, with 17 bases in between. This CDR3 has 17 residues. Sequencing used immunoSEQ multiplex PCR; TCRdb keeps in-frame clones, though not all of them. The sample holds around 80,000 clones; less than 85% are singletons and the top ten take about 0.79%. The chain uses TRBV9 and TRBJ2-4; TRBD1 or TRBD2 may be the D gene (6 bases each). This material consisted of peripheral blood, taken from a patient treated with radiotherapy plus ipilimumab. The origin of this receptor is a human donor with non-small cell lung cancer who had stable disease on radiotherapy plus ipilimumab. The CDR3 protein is CASSVGSPGARKNIQYF. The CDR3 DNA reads TGTGCCAGCAGCGTAGGCTCTCCGGGGGCGCGAAAAAACATTCAGTACTTC. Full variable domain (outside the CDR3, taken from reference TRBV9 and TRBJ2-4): DSGVTQTPKHLITATGQRVTLRCSPRSGDLSVYWYQQSLDQGLQFLIQYYNGEERAKGNILERFSAQQFPDLHSELNLSSLELGDSALYFCASSVGSPGARKNIQYFGAGTRLSVL.